The sequence of this T cell receptor (beta chain) was determined in a study of blood T cell repertoires in COVID-19. On the study more broadly: The origin of the acute and convalescent COVID-19 samples was the United States, Italy and Spain. PBMCs, B-cell-depleted T cells, or T cells were the source of the cDNA or gDNA that made up the material.

Authors' data handling: Scientists estimated how many nucleated cells there were by amplifying reference gene primers. The method was immunoSEQ multiplex PCR; TCRdb's version includes in-frame clones alone and lacks a portion of them. V, J and clone size are those of that table, while D and trimming were read from the DNA. This repertoire shows 280,000 or so clones, roughly 87% found once; its top ten account for almost 9.5%. Trimming removed 3 bases at V and 4 bases at J, with 10 bases between. This CDR3 is 15 amino acids long. The germline V gene has CDR1 SNHLY and CDR2 FYNNEI. This TCR was sampled from a man between 18 and 35 years old with active or convalescent COVID-19. The chain has TRBV2 and TRBJ1-6; D remains ambiguous. Input material: peripheral blood. CDR3 coding DNA: TGTGCCAGCAGTGAGTTGACTGCATATAATTCACCCCTCCACTTT. Translation: CASSELTAYNSPLHF. The full variable domain, rest sourced from reference TRBV2 and TRBJ1-6, is EPEVTQTPSHQVTQMGQEVILRCVPISNHLYFYWYRQILGQKVEFLVSFYNNEISEKSEIFDDQFSVERPDGSNFTLKIRSTKLEDSAMYFCASSELTAYNSPLHFGNGTRLTVT.